A selection of T cell receptor beta chains follows, all from one sample in a study of blood T cell repertoires in COVID-19. The method was immunoSEQ multiplex PCR; TCRdb's version includes in-frame clones alone and lacks a portion of them. The table has roughly 150,000 clones, 70% to 90% seen once. The sequenced material came from peripheral blood. These receptors came from an older woman with COVID-19, enrolled during active disease. CDR3s include the opening cysteine and the closing phenylalanine or tryptophan. D genes are given only for firm matches. The size field is filled for only some rows; it gives once, few, many or a size class.

CDR3	DNA	V	J	D	size
CASSTGVGGYTF	TGTGCCAGTAGTACAGGGGTCGGGGGCTACACCTTC	TRBV19	TRBJ1-2	.	.
CASSATGTGVSNQPQHF	TGTGCCAGCTCAGCTACCGGGACAGGGGTTAGCAATCAGCCCCAGCATTTT	TRBV18	TRBJ1-5	TRBD1	.
CASSRGQGRDSPLHF	TGTGCCAGCAGCCGGGGACAGGGGAGGGATTCACCCCTCCACTTT	TRBV3-1/TRBV3-2	TRBJ1-6	TRBD1	.
CASSPANRGHGTGELFF	TGTGCCAGCTCACCAGCGAACAGGGGGCATGGGACCGGGGAGCTGTTTTTT	TRBV18	TRBJ2-2	TRBD1	.
CASSIDSYKNIQYF	TGTGCCAGTAGCATTGACAGCTACAAAAACATTCAGTACTTC	TRBV19	TRBJ2-4	.	.
CASSSPGTANEKLFF	TGTGCCAGCAGCTCCCCTGGGACAGCGAATGAAAAACTGTTTTTT	TRBV27	TRBJ1-4	TRBD1	.
CASSFSGDGYTF	TGTGCCAGCAGTTTCTCAGGGGATGGCTACACCTTC	TRBV6-5	TRBJ1-2	.	.
CASSLGSRGTDTQYF	TGCGCCAGCAGCTTGGGGTCCAGGGGGACAGATACGCAGTATTTT	TRBV5-1	TRBJ2-3	TRBD1	.
CATSDLWQGDTKETQYF	TGTGCCACCAGTGATTTGTGGCAGGGCGACACTAAAGAGACCCAGTACTTC	TRBV24-1	TRBJ2-5	.	.
CASSPQKGRYGYTF	TGCGCCAGCAGCCCTCAAAAGGGGCGGTATGGCTACACCTTC	TRBV4-1	TRBJ1-2	.	once
CSGSQGLRNTEAFF	TGCAGCGGGTCCCAGGGGTTGAGGAACACTGAAGCTTTCTTT	TRBV29-1	TRBJ1-1	.	.
CAGSETTGLNSPLHF	TGTGCCGGCAGCGAGACGACTGGCTTGAATTCACCCCTCCACTTT	TRBV11-3	TRBJ1-6	.	.
CASSLELAASSGYTDTQYF	TGTGCCAGCAGCTTGGAACTAGCAGCATCCAGTGGCTACACAGATACGCAGTATTTT	TRBV5-6	TRBJ2-3	.	.
CASSTPGQNTEAFF	TGTGCCAGTAGTACCCCGGGACAGAACACTGAAGCTTTCTTT	TRBV19	TRBJ1-1	.	few
CASSRPGLAGSGELFF	TGTGCCAGCAGCCGACCGGGACTAGCGGGGTCTGGGGAGCTGTTTTTT	TRBV11-2	TRBJ2-2	TRBD2	.
CASSYLTEDNQPQHF	TGTGCCAGCAGTTACCTGACCGAGGACAATCAGCCCCAGCATTTT	TRBV6-5	TRBJ1-5	.	few
CASSIAGGFTEAFF	TGTGCCAGTAGTATAGCAGGGGGGTTCACTGAAGCTTTCTTT	TRBV19	TRBJ1-1	TRBD1	.
CASSPLAGPYNEQFF	TGTGCCAGCAGCCCTCTAGCGGGACCTTACAATGAGCAGTTCTTC	TRBV3-1/TRBV3-2	TRBJ2-1	TRBD2	once
CASSFSGTGELFF	TGTGCCAGCAGCTTTAGTGGTACCGGGGAGCTGTTTTTT	TRBV7-3	TRBJ2-2	.	.
CASSIRTGGNQPQHF	TGTGCCAGTAGTATTAGGACAGGGGGCAATCAGCCCCAGCATTTT	TRBV19	TRBJ1-5	TRBD1	once
CASSLIRVRDGQPQHF	TGTGCCAGCAGCTTAATTAGGGTGAGGGATGGTCAGCCCCAGCATTTT	TRBV7-2	TRBJ1-5	.	.
CASSQTGRVGELFF	TGTGCCAGCAGCCAGACAGGGCGTGTCGGGGAGCTGTTTTTT	TRBV3-1/TRBV3-2	TRBJ2-2	TRBD1	.
CASSIGTGAYYGYTF	TGTGCCAGCAGCATCGGGACTGGGGCGTACTATGGCTACACCTTC	TRBV11-2	TRBJ1-2	.	.
CASSPATSGSGNEQFF	TGTGCCAGCTCACCAGCGACTAGCGGGTCGGGGAATGAGCAGTTCTTC	TRBV18	TRBJ2-1	TRBD2	.
CASSLRWETEAFF	TGTGCCAGCAGCTTAAGGTGGGAGACTGAAGCTTTCTTT	TRBV7-9	TRBJ1-1	.	.
CASSFPQGAGQPQHF	TGTGCCAGCAGTTTCCCTCAGGGGGCGGGTCAGCCCCAGCATTTT	TRBV6-5	TRBJ1-5	TRBD1	.
CASSLTASGNTIYF	TGTGCCAGTAGTTTAACAGCCTCTGGAAACACCATATATTTT	TRBV19	TRBJ1-3	.	.
CSVDPFTEAFF	TGCAGCGTTGATCCCTTCACTGAAGCTTTCTTT	TRBV29-1	TRBJ1-1	.	.
CASSHRQGIANTEAFF	TGTGCCAGCAGTCACAGACAGGGGATTGCGAACACTGAAGCTTTCTTT	TRBV27	TRBJ1-1	TRBD1	.
CASSPAMGQGTEAFF	TGTGCCAGCTCACCCGCTATGGGACAGGGGACTGAAGCTTTCTTT	TRBV18	TRBJ1-1	TRBD1	.
CASSLGQPSTDTQYF	TGTGCCAGCAGCTTAGGACAGCCTAGCACAGATACGCAGTATTTT	TRBV7-9	TRBJ2-3	.	.
CASRYRGHDNEQFF	TGTGCCAGCAGGTACAGGGGGCACGACAATGAGCAGTTCTTC	TRBV27	TRBJ2-1	TRBD1	.
CASSPWTGALSGANVLTF	TGTGCCAGCAGCCCATGGACAGGGGCCCTCTCTGGGGCCAACGTCCTGACTTTC	TRBV7-9	TRBJ2-6	TRBD1	.
CASSFGQGDGETQYF	TGTGCCAGCAGCTTCGGACAGGGGGACGGGGAGACCCAGTACTTC	TRBV11-2	TRBJ2-5	TRBD1	.
CASSVVEGGTEAFF	TGTGCCAGCAGCGTAGTTGAGGGAGGAACTGAAGCTTTCTTT	TRBV9	TRBJ1-1	.	.
CASSARDITDTQYF	TGTGCCAGCAGCGCCCGGGACATCACAGATACGCAGTATTTT	TRBV2	TRBJ2-3	.	.
CATSDPLGGARGYTF	TGTGCCACCAGTGACCCCTTGGGGGGGGCCAGGGGCTACACCTTC	TRBV24-1	TRBJ1-2	.	.
CASSPGLAGNNEQFF	TGTGCCAGTAGCCCGGGACTAGCGGGTAACAATGAGCAGTTCTTC	TRBV19	TRBJ2-1	TRBD2	few
CASSLARTGDEQYF	TGCGCCAGCAGCTTGGCCCGGACAGGGGACGAGCAGTACTTC	TRBV5-1	TRBJ2-7	TRBD1	.